This T cell receptor (beta chain) is from a study of blood T cell repertoires in COVID-19 (dated by TCRdb to 2019 to 2021). Concerning the study at large: The collaborator samples originated in the United States, Italy and Spain and spanned the acute and convalescent phases of COVID-19. The material from the prospective study consisted of cDNA or gDNA derived from T cells, B-cell-depleted T cells, or PBMCs. Deeply sampled blood TCRbeta repertoires from subjects exposed to, actively infected with, or recovered from COVID-19 were included in the dataset. A freely available public database, intended as a resource for researchers studying the immune response to SARS-CoV-2, is where the repertoires were released. Samples were obtained from the ongoing ImmuneRACE study (first 160 participants) and from 1,254 subjects provided by 6 global collaborators. A de-identified subject ID, COVID-19 status, age in years and sex were almost always included in the sample metadata. Where HLA class I and class II types were available, the types were taken from metadata supplied by the sample provider, not from assay-based typing.

Each collaborating institution followed its own protocols to collect whole blood in K2EDTA tubes. For TCRbeta analysis, collaborator samples were shipped as frozen whole blood, as isolated PBMCs, or as DNA extracted from either sample type. TCRbeta CDR3 regions were amplified from genomic DNA by means of the immunoSEQ Assay, a bias-controlled multiplex PCR. Regarding the original processing steps: The number of nucleated cells in each sample was estimated from the amplification of reference gene primers within the assay. Sequence reads were collapsed and filtered to measure the absolute abundance of every unique TCRbeta CDR3 rearrangement. For each sample, productive Simpson clonality was calculated by taking the square root of Simpson's diversity index across productive rearrangements. TCRdb retrieved this table from immuneACCESS and kept in-frame rearrangements only. Not all clones are present; in checked studies, unresolved V genes account for under half, and no reason is known for the remainder. V and J calls plus clone size are reproduced from that table; the DNA served to infer D and trimming. This sample comprises 100,000 or so clones, 85% to 90% of them detected only once. The ten most abundant clones make up around 13% of the sample.

From its cysteine to its phenylalanine, the CDR3 spans 16 amino acids. The CDR3 DNA has 48 bases and is translated from base 1. After removal of 2 bases from V and 0 bases from J, the junction retains 6 bases not matched to a gene. In the germline V gene, CDR1 corresponds to SGHRS and CDR2 to YFSETQ. Regarding this clone: Its binding antigen is unknown. The input lacks base qualities; no much larger clone sits a single base away.

Study-level results and caveats: The amount of clinical and demographic metadata varied by source and participant and was provided uncurated.

The sample consisted of peripheral blood. This chain joins TRBV5-1 to TRBJ2-3; TRBD2 fits 7 bases in the junction. The receptor was derived from a human donor in a cohort sampled during active COVID-19. In nucleotide form, the sequence is TGCGCCAGCAGCTTATCTAGCGGCGTTAGCACAGATACGCAGTATTTT. Its coded protein is CASSLSSGVSTDTQYF.